This entry lists 29 T cell receptor beta chains sequenced from one sample in a study of response to subunit inactivated influenza vaccine. TCRdb re-called the RT-PCR reads through MiXCR, storing one row per CDR3 protein. The repertoire consists of 500,000 to 600,000 distinct CDR3 sequences, with 7.6% occurring once and the leading ten covering under 15%. The specimen was PBMCs from blood, collected around 2 years after vaccination. The receptors here all came from a man between 50 and 75 years old who received an inactivated influenza vaccine.

The sample holds many counts of this clonotype. Germline is not matched at one junction end, which may reflect a read error. The V and J genes are TRBV12-3 or TRBV12-4 and TRBJ2-1; 11 bases are shared with TRBD2. This CDR3 has 15 amino acids. The CDR3 DNA reads TGTGCCAGCAGCTTAGCGGGAGGGTTCTACAATGAGCAGTTCTTC. Its protein product is CASSLAGGFYNEQFF.

J is TRBJ2-7 and V is TRBV5-1; D might be TRBD1 (5 bases). This CDR3 has 13 amino acids. Germline CDR1 is SGHRS and CDR2 is YFSETQ. V was shortened by 2 bases and J by 5 bases, with 11 bases between the two germline ends. The CDR3 region is CASSFRDPDEQYF. In DNA form, the CDR3 reads TGCGCCAGCAGCTTCAGGGATCCGGACGAGCAGTACTTC.

This clonotype was recorded many times. The chain uses TRBV20-1 and TRBJ2-3; 7 bases align to TRBD1. Germline lookup yields CDR1 DFQATT and CDR2 SNEGSKA (reference sequence). The CDR3 totals 14 residues. J gave up 0 bases and V 5 bases, and 5 bases lay outside the gene matches. CDR3: CSALEGASTDTQYF. DNA of the CDR3: TGCAGTGCTCTCGAGGGGGCCAGCACAGATACGCAGTATTTT.

The genes are TRBV14 and TRBJ2-3; 7 bases match TRBD2. Unmatched junction bases numbered 5, after V lost 1 base and J lost 1 base. This CDR3 comprises 16 residues. Looked up from germline, CDR1 is SGHDN and CDR2 is FVKESK. CDR3 DNA: TGTGCCAGCAGCCAAGGCAGAACTAGCGGCACAGATACGCAGTATTTT. Translated: CASSQGRTSGTDTQYF.

This clonotype was seen repeatedly, ten times or more. The V call is TRBV29-1, the J call TRBJ2-1; possibly TRBD1 for D (6 bases). Germline loops: CDR1 SQVTM, CDR2 ANQGSEA. Trimming removed 4 bases at V and 2 bases at J, with 9 bases between. CDR3 length: 13 amino acids. In DNA form, the CDR3 reads TGCAGCGTTGTACAGGGCACCTACAATGAGCAGTTCTTC. Its translation: CSVVQGTYNEQFF.

This clonotype was detected ten times or more. The chain carries TRBV6-1 and TRBJ2-3, with D hard to call. The length of the CDR3 is 14 residues. Germline CDR1 and CDR2: MNHNS and SASEGT. V was trimmed by 6 bases and J by 9 bases, leaving 19 bases between them. As DNA, the CDR3 is TGTGCCAGCAGCCGCCCGGCCGGTAATAGGACGCAGTATTTT. The encoded protein is CASSRPAGNRTQYF.

This clonotype was counted only a few times. The V and J genes are TRBV12-3 or TRBV12-4 and TRBJ1-6; unclear D gene. This CDR3 region has 12 residues. V lost 3 bases and J 9 bases, leaving 6 bases between the germline ends. CDR3 in amino acids: CASSFEASPLHF. In DNA, the CDR3 is TGTGCCAGCAGTTTCGAGGCTTCACCCCTCCACTTT.

This clonotype was seen a handful of times. This chain uses TRBV20-1 with TRBJ2-2; 8 nucleotides agree with TRBD2. The V gene end was trimmed by 4 bases and the J gene end by 7 bases; junction bases not matched to a gene: 14. CDR1 is DFQATT, CDR2 SNEGSKA, per germline (reference sequence). The CDR3 contains 16 residues. The DNA for the CDR3 is TGCAGTGCTAAGCTTTCAGCGGGAGTAGGGGTCGGGGAGCTGTTTTTT. This sequence encodes CSAKLSAGVGVGELFF.

The CDR3 protein is CASSDRKQVAKNIQYF. DNA of the CDR3: TGTGCCAGCAGTGATAGGAAGCAAGTAGCCAAAAACATTCAGTACTTC. The V gene is TRBV6-1, the J gene TRBJ2-4; D call uncertain. The V gene's germline CDR1 is MNHNS and CDR2 SASEGT. Trimming pared 3 bases from V and 0 bases from J, leaving 12 bases between. The CDR3 runs 16 residues.

This clonotype has ten or more counts. The chain joins TRBV4-2 to TRBJ2-5; weak D call: TRBD1 (6 bases). V dropped 4 bases and J dropped 1 base, with 10 bases sitting between them. The CDR3 spans 14 residues. The germline CDR1 and CDR2 sequences are LGHNA and YNFKEQ. This CDR3 is CASSPGQIQETQYF. The CDR3 bases are TGTGCCAGCAGCCCTGGACAGATCCAAGAGACCCAGTACTTC.

This rearrangement joins TRBV5-1 to TRBJ2-5; 8 bases are a match to TRBD2. Trimming cost V 5 bases and J 7 bases; bases outside gene matches: 7. The CDR3 loop spans 13 amino acids. CDR1 is SGHRS and CDR2 is YFSETQ in the germline V gene. The CDR3 DNA sequence: TGCGCCAGCAGGAGTAGCGGGGAGGGGACCCAGTACTTC. Protein: CASRSSGEGTQYF.

This clonotype was seen a handful of times. The V and J genes are TRBV3-1 and TRBJ2-2; tentatively, D is TRBD2 (6 bases). The CDR3 totals 15 residues. Trimming took 4 bases from V and 7 from J, leaving 16 bases between them. Germline V gene sequence: CDR1 LGHDT, CDR2 YNNKEL (reference sequence). The DNA of the CDR3 is TGTGCCAGCAGCCCAGCCCCCGGGGGTCACGGGGAGCTGTTTTTT. This codes for CASSPAPGGHGELFF. Variable domain in full (rest from reference TRBV3-1 and TRBJ2-2): DTAVSQTPKYLVTQMGNDKSIKCEQNLGHDTMYWYKQDSKKFLKIMFSYNNKELIINETVPNRFSPKSPDKAHLNLHINSLELGDSAVYFCASSPAPGGHGELFFGEGSRLTVL.

This clonotype was counted many times. This chain joins TRBV5-1 and TRBJ1-1; no clear D. Germline V gene data show CDR1 as SGHRS and CDR2 as YFSETQ. V lost 4 bases and J 5 bases, leaving 12 bases between the germline ends. The CDR3 spans 13 residues. The CDR3 spells CASSLPGSTEAFF. In DNA form, the CDR3 reads TGCGCCAGCAGCCTCCCGGGCAGTACTGAAGCTTTCTTT. Looking up the rest from reference TRBV5-1 and TRBJ1-1 gives the full variable domain: KAGVTQTPRYLIKTRGQQVTLSCSPISGHRSVSWYQQTPGQGLQFLFEYFSETQRNKGNFPGRFSGRQFSNSRSEMNVSTLELGDSALYLCASSLPGSTEAFFGQGTRLTVV.

This clonotype was seen at least ten times. This chain joins TRBV28 and TRBJ2-1; 8 bases map to TRBD2. Germline values: CDR1 MDHEN, CDR2 SYDVKM. This CDR3 contains 16 residues. V shed 5 bases, J shed 1 base, and the junction held 7 bases outside the gene matches. In DNA form, the CDR3 reads TGTGCCAGCAGTCCCAATGCGGGGGGTTCCTACAATGAGCAGTTCTTC. Translation gives CASSPNAGGSYNEQFF. Using reference TRBV28 and TRBJ2-1 for the parts outside the CDR3, the full variable domain is DVKVTQSSRYLVKRTGEKVFLECVQDMDHENMFWYRQDPGLGLRLIYFSYDVKMKEKGDIPEGYSVSREKKERFSLILESASTNQTSMYLCASSPNAGGSYNEQFFGPGTRLTVL.

The chain couples TRBV7-2 to TRBJ2-3; 11 bases fit TRBD2. The germline V gene has CDR1 SGHTA and CDR2 FQGNSA. The CDR3 consists of 17 residues. Trimming took 2 bases from V and 3 from J; bases not matched to a gene: 7. DNA for the CDR3: TGTGCCAGCAGCTTAAGAAGTAGCGGGGGGGTAACAGATACGCAGTATTTT. This translates into CASSLRSSGGVTDTQYF.

This clonotype was seen ten or more times. The J gene is TRBJ1-2, the V gene TRBV5-1; TRBD1 is a possible D gene (5 bases). Trimming pared 3 bases from V and 9 bases from J, leaving 12 bases between. Germline V gene data show CDR1 as SGHRS and CDR2 as YFSETQ. The CDR3 contains 12 residues. The CDR3 nucleotides are TGCGCCAGCAGCTCGGGACTTCAGAGCTACACCTTC. Amino acid sequence: CASSSGLQSYTF.

V usage is TRBV7-2 and J usage is TRBJ2-2; no reliable D call. The germline V gene has CDR1 SGHTA and CDR2 FQGNSA. Between the trimmed V and J ends, which lost 4 bases and 4 bases, there was a span of 10 bases. This CDR3 has 14 amino acids. The CDR3 region is CASSSIRSTGELFF. In nucleotides, the CDR3 is TGTGCCAGCAGCTCAATACGTAGCACCGGGGAGCTGTTTTTT.

The chain has TRBV7-2 and TRBJ2-7, with D possibly matching TRBD1 (6 bases). The CDR3 covers 15 residues. V was cut by 5 bases and J by 6 bases, with 20 bases left in between. Germline V gene data show CDR1 as SGHTA and CDR2 as FQGNSA. CDR3 nucleotide sequence: TGTGCCAGCAGCCCTACCGGGACACCCCTCGGCGAGCAGTACTTC. Its translation: CASSPTGTPLGEQYF.

There are many counts of this clonotype. The chain is built from TRBV6-2 or TRBV6-3 and TRBJ2-7, with D perhaps TRBD1 or TRBD2 (5 bases each). Per germline, CDR1 MNHEY and CDR2 SVGEGT. Trimming cost V 0 bases and J 5 bases, with 14 bases left between them. This CDR3 is built from 15 residues. CDR3 protein: CASSYSSWGGHEQYF. CDR3 bases: TGTGCCAGCAGTTACTCGAGTTGGGGCGGGCACGAGCAGTACTTC.

The rearrangement joins TRBV3-1 to TRBJ2-7; no firm D call. Germline V gene data show CDR1 as LGHDT and CDR2 as YNNKEL (reference sequence). The CDR3 consists of 12 residues. V gave up 5 bases and J gave up 1 base, with 6 bases separating them. CDR3 in amino acids: CASSEISYEQYF. CDR3 DNA sequence: TGTGCCAGCAGCGAAATTTCCTACGAGCAGTACTTC.

The rearrangement uses TRBV11-2 and TRBJ2-1, with D possibly being TRBD1 (5 bases). The V and J ends lost 5 bases and 1 base respectively, with 15 bases between them. This CDR3 comprises 16 residues. Per the germline V gene, CDR1 is SGHAT and CDR2 is FQNNGV. This CDR3 reads CASSPLDRQSYNEQFF. CDR3 coding DNA: TGTGCCAGCAGCCCATTAGACAGACAATCCTACAATGAGCAGTTCTTC.

The genes are TRBV10-3 and TRBJ1-1; possible D gene TRBD1, 6 bases. Germline-derived CDR1 and CDR2 are ENHRY and SYGVKD. This CDR3 contains 13 residues. V was pared by 6 bases and J by 3 bases, with 11 bases between. CDR3 DNA sequence: TGTGCCATCAGACAGGGATTAGACACTGAAGCTTTCTTT. Its translation: CAIRQGLDTEAFF.

At least ten counts were recorded for this clonotype. V usage is TRBV11-2 and J usage is TRBJ2-2; 11 nucleotides line up with TRBD2. J gave up 7 bases and V 5 bases, and 6 bases lay outside the gene matches. The CDR3 runs to 15 residues. Germline lookup yields CDR1 SGHAT and CDR2 FQNNGV. CDR3 nucleotide sequence: TGTGCCAGCAGCCCGGAACTAGCGGGAGTCGGGGAGCTGTTTTTT. Protein: CASSPELAGVGELFF.

The chain has TRBV15 and TRBJ1-1; unclear D gene. The CDR3 is 12 residues long. Germline CDR1 is LNHNV and CDR2 is YYDKDF (reference sequence). V was pared by 4 bases and J by 0 bases, with 3 bases between. DNA for the CDR3: TGTGCCACCAGCAAGGTGAACACTGAAGCTTTCTTT. It translates to CATSKVNTEAFF.

The rearrangement links TRBV7-9 to TRBJ1-6, with 10 bases matching TRBD1. There are 14 residues in the CDR3. The germline CDR1 and CDR2 sequences are SEHNR and FQNEAQ (reference sequence). With V trimmed by 5 bases and J by 10 bases, 5 bases remained unmatched. This CDR3 is CASSPGTGVSPLHF. CDR3 nucleotides: TGTGCCAGCAGCCCCGGGACAGGGGTCTCACCCCTCCACTTT.

This clonotype was detected only a few times. The DNA of the CDR3 is TGTGCCAGCAGTTTTGGGTACGGTGGCAATCAGCCCCAGCATTTT. Translating gives CASSFGYGGNQPQHF. V gene TRBV28 combines with J gene TRBJ1-5; D ambiguous. This CDR3 spans 15 amino acids. CDR1 and CDR2 from the germline V gene are MDHEN and SYDVKM. V shed 3 bases and J shed 2 bases, with 11 bases lying between them. Combining the CDR3 with reference TRBV28 and TRBJ1-5 gives the whole variable domain DVKVTQSSRYLVKRTGEKVFLECVQDMDHENMFWYRQDPGLGLRLIYFSYDVKMKEKGDIPEGYSVSREKKERFSLILESASTNQTSMYLCASSFGYGGNQPQHFGDGTRLSIL.

On this clonotype: At one end the junction does not follow the germline gene, possibly because of a read error. The V and J genes are TRBV14 and TRBJ1-1; weak D call: TRBD1 (5 bases). This CDR3 comprises 13 residues. The V gene's germline CDR1 is SGHDN and CDR2 FVKESK. CDR3 residues: CASSPGLYTKAFF. DNA for the CDR3: TGTGCCAGCAGCCCAGGGCTATACACTAAAGCTTTCTTT.

This clonotype was picked up many times. This chain connects TRBV20-1 to TRBJ1-2; the D is unclear. Germline loops: CDR1 DFQATT, CDR2 SNEGSKA (reference sequence). V lost 3 bases and J lost 5, with 7 bases in between. The CDR3 has 11 residues. The CDR3 is CSASGGYGYTF. In DNA form, the CDR3 reads TGCAGTGCTAGTGGTGGATATGGCTACACCTTC.

This clonotype was seen at least ten times. The chain carries TRBV29-1 and TRBJ2-7; 9 bases are a match to TRBD1. This CDR3 spans 12 amino acids. In germline, CDR1 is SQVTM, CDR2 ANQGSEA. Germline trimming cut 4 bases from V and 4 bases from J; bases unmatched to any gene: 2. The CDR3 sequence is CSVAQGAYEQYF. The CDR3 DNA reads TGCAGCGTTGCACAGGGGGCTTACGAGCAGTACTTC.